This T cell receptor beta chain is drawn from a study of CD8 T cells in ankylosing spondylitis. The authors made TCR beta libraries by quantitative 5'-RACE with molecular barcodes. MiXCR, run by TCRdb on the 5' RACE reads, gives a single entry per CDR3 protein. The sample carries just under 550,000 distinct CDR3 sequences, about 13% recorded once. For this clonotype: Its antigen is unidentified.

Whole-study results and caveats: Seemingly characteristic of ankylosing spondylitis blood was a TCR beta motif consisting of about 8 highly homologous variants.

The TCR sequence derives from a male donor with ankylosing spondylitis. The sequenced sample consisted of blood, either unsorted or a sorted T cell fraction (not recorded which).

CDR3 bases: TGTGCCAGCAGCTTAGATCCTAGCGGGACGTCGGGGGAGCTGTTTTTT. It encodes CASSLDPSGTSGELFF. The gene calls are TRBV7-8 and TRBJ2-2; 9 nucleotides match TRBD2. The CDR3 extends over 16 amino acids. Germline V gene lookup returns CDR1 SGHVS and CDR2 FQNEAQ. V was pared by 1 base and J by 8 bases, with 8 bases of the junction left unmatched.